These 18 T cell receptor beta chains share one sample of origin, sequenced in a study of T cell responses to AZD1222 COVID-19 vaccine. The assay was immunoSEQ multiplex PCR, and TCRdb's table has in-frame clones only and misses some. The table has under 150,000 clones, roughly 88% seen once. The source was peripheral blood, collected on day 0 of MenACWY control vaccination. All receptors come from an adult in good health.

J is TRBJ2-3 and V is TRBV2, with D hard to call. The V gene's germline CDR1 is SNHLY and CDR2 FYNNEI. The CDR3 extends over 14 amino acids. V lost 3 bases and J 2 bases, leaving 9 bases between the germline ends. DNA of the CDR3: TGTGCCAGCAGTGACTGGGTATCCACAGATACGCAGTATTTT. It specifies CASSDWVSTDTQYF.

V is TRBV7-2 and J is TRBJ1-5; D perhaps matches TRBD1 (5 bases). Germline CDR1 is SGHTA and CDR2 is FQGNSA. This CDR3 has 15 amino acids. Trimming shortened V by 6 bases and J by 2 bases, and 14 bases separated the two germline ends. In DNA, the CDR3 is TGTGCCAGCAGTCTCAGGGAAAGAGGCAATCAGCCCCAGCATTTT. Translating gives CASSLRERGNQPQHF.

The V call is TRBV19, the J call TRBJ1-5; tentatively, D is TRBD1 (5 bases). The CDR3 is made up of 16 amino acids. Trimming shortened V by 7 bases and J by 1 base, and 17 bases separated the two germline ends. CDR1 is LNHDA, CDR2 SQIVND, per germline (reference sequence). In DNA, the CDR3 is TGTGCCAGTACGGGGGGTGGTAGTTTAAGCAATCAGCCCCAGCATTTT. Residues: CASTGGGSLSNQPQHF.

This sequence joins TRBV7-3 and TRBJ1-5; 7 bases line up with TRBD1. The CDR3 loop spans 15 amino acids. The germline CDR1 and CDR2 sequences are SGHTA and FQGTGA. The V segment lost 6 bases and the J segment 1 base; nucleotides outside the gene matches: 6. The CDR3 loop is CASRFDRASNQPQHF. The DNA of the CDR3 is TGTGCCAGCAGGTTCGACAGGGCGAGCAATCAGCCCCAGCATTTT.

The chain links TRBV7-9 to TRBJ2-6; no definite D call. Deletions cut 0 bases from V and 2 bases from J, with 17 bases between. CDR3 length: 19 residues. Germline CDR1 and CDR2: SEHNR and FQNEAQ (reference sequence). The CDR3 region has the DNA TGTGCCAGCAGCTTAGCGGGTGCAGGCCTCCCACCTGGGGCCAACGTCCTGACTTTC. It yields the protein CASSLAGAGLPPGANVLTF.

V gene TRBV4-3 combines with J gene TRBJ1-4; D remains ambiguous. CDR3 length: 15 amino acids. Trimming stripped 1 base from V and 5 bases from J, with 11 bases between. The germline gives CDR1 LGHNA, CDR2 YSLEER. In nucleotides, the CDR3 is TGCGCCAGCAGCCAAGCTGAGGGAACGAATGAAAAACTGTTTTTT. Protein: CASSQAEGTNEKLFF.

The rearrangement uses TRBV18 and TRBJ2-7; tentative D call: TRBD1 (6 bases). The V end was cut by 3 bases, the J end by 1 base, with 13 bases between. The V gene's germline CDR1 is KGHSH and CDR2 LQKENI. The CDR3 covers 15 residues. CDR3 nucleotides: TGTGCCAGCTCACCCGCCGGGACACCATCCTACGAGCAGTACTTC. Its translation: CASSPAGTPSYEQYF.

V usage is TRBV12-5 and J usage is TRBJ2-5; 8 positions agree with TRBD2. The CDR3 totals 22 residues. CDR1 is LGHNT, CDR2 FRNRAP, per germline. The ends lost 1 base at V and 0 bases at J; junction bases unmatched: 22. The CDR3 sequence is CASGLAAGGLSPGTIHQETQYF. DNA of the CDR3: TGTGCTAGTGGTTTGGCCGCGGGGGGCCTTAGTCCCGGGACGATACACCAAGAGACCCAGTACTTC.

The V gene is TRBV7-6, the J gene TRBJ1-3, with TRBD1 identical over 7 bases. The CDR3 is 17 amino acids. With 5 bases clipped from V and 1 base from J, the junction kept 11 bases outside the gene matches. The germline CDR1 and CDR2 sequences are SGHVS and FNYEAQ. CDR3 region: CASSPLGGGTSGNTIYF. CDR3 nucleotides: TGTGCCAGCAGCCCCCTGGGAGGGGGCACTTCTGGAAACACCATATATTTT.

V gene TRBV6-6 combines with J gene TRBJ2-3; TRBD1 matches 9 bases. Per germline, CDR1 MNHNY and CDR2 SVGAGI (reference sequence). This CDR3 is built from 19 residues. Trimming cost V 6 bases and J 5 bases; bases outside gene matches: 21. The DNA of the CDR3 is TGTGCCAGCAGCTTAACAGGGGGCGTGGGGATCAGCGTAGGAGATACGCAGTATTTT. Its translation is CASSLTGGVGISVGDTQYF.

The DNA for the CDR3 is TGCGCCAGCAGCTTCTTCGGGGAAAACACAGATACGCAGTATTTT. This gives the protein CASSFFGENTDTQYF. The gene calls are TRBV5-1 and TRBJ2-3; tentatively, D is TRBD2 (5 bases). The V end was cut by 2 bases, the J end by 2 bases, with 12 bases between. The CDR3 has 15 amino acids. CDR1 and CDR2 (germline): SGHRS, YFSETQ.

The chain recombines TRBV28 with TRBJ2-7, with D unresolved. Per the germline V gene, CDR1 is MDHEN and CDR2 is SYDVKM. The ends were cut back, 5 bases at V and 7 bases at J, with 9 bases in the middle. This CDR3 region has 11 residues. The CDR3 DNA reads TGTGCCAGCAGTCTCAGAGGTGAGCAGTACTTC. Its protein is CASSLRGEQYF.

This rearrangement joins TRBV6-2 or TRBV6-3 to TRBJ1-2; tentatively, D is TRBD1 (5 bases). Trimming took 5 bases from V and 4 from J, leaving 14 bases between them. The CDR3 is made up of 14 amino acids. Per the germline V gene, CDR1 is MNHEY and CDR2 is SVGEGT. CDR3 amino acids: CASSPRTHPYGYTF. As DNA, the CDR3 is TGTGCCAGCAGTCCCCGGACACATCCCTATGGCTACACCTTC.

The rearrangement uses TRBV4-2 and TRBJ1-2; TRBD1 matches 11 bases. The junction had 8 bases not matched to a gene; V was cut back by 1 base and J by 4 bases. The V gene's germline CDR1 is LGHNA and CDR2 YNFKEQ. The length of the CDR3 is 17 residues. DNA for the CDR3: TGTGCCAGCAGCCAAGGGCGGACAGGGGGCGAGTCCTATGGCTACACCTTC. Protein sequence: CASSQGRTGGESYGYTF.

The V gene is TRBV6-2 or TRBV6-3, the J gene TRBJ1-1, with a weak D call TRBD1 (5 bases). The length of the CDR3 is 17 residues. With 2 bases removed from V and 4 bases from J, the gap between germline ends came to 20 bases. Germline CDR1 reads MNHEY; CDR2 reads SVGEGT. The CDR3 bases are TGTGCCAGCAGTTACAGATCCGGACAACTCTCGGCCACTGAAGCTTTCTTT. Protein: CASSYRSGQLSATEAFF.

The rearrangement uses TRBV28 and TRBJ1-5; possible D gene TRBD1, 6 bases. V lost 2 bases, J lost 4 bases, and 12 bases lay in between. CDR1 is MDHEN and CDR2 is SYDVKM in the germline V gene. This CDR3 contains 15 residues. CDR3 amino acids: CASSLRGARNQPQHF. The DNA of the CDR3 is TGTGCCAGCAGTTTAAGGGGGGCGCGGAATCAGCCCCAGCATTTT. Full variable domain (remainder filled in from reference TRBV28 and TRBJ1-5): DVKVTQSSRYLVKRTGEKVFLECVQDMDHENMFWYRQDPGLGLRLIYFSYDVKMKEKGDIPEGYSVSREKKERFSLILESASTNQTSMYLCASSLRGARNQPQHFGDGTRLSIL.

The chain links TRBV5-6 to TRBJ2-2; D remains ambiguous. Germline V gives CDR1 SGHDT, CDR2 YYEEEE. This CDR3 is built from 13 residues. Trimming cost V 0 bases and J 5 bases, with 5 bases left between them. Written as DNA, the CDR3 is TGTGCCAGCAGCTTGGTCGATACCGGGGAGCTGTTTTTT. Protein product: CASSLVDTGELFF. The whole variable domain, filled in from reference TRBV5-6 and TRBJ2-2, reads DAGVTQSPTHLIKTRGQQVTLRCSPKSGHDTVSWYQQALGQGPQFIFQYYEEEERQRGNFPDRFSGHQFPNYSSELNVNALLLGDSALYLCASSLVDTGELFFGEGSRLTVL.

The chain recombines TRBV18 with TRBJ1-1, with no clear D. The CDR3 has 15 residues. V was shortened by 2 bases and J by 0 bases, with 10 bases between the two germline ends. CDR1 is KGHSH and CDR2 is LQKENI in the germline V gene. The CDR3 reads CASSPWVEVNTEAFF. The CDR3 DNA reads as TGTGCCAGCTCACCATGGGTCGAAGTGAACACTGAAGCTTTCTTT.